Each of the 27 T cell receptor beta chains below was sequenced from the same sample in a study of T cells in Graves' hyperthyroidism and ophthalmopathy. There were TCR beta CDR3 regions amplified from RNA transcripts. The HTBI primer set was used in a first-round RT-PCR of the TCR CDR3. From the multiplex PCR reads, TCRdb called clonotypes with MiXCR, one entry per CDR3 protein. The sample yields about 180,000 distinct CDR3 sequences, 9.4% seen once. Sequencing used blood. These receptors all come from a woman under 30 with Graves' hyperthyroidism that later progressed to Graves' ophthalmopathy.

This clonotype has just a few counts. Here the CDR3 DNA reads TGTGCCATCAGTGAGTACGAGGGGGTCAGGACAGATACGCAGTATTTT. This translates into CAISEYEGVRTDTQYF. The chain combines TRBV10-3 with TRBJ2-3, with D possibly being TRBD1 (6 bases). In germline, CDR1 is ENHRY, CDR2 SYGVKD. This CDR3 is built from 16 residues. Deletions cut 1 base from V and 3 bases from J, with 14 bases between.

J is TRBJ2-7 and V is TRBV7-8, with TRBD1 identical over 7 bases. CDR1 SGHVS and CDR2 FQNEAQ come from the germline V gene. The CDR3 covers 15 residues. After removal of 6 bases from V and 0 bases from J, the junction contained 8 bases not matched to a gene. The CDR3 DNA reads TGTGCCAGCAGTACGTCCGGGACAGCCTCCTACGAGCAGTACTTC. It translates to CASSTSGTASYEQYF.

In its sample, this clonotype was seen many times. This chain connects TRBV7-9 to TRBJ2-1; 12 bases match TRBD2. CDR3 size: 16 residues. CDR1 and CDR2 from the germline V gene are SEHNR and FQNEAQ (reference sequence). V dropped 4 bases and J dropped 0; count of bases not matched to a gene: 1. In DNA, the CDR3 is TGTGCCAGCAGCTCGACTAGCGGGAGCTCCTACAATGAGCAGTTCTTC. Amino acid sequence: CASSSTSGSSYNEQFF. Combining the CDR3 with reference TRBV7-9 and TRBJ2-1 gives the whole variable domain DTGVSQNPRHKITKRGQNVTFRCDPISEHNRLYWYRQTLGQGPEFLTYFQNEAQLEKSRLLSDRFSAERPKGSFSTLEIQRTEQGDSAMYLCASSSTSGSSYNEQFFGPGTRLTVL.

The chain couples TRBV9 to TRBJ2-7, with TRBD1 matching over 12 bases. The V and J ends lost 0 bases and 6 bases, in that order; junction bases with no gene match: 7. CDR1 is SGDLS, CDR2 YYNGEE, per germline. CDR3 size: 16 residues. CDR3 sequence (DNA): TGTGCCAGCAGCGTAGTTGGGACAGGGGGCTTACGCGAGCAGTACTTC. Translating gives CASSVVGTGGLREQYF.

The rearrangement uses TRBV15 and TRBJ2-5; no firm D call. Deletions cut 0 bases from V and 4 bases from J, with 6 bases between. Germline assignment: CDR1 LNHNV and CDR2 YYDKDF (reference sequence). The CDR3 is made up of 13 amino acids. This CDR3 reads CATSRDSRETQYF. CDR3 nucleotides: TGTGCCACCAGCAGAGATTCCCGAGAGACCCAGTACTTC.

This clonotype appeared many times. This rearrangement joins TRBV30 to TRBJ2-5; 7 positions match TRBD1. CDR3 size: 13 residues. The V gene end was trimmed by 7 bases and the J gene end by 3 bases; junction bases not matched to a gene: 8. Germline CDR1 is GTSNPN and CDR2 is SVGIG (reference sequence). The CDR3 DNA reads TGTGCCTCACAACGAGACAGGGAAGAGACCCAGTACTTC. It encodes CASQRDREETQYF.

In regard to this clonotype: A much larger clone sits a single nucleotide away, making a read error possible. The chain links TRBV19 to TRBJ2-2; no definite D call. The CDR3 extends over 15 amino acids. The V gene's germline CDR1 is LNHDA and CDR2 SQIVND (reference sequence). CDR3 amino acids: CASSIQALSTRELFF. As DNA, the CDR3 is TGTGCCAGTAGTATTCAAGCTCTTAGCACCAGGGAGCTGTTTTTT.

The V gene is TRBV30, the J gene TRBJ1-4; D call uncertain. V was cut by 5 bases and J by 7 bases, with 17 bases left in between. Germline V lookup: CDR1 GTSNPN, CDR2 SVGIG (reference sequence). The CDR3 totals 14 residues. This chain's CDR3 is CAWDLGGMGEKLFF. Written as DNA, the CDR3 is TGTGCCTGGGACCTCGGTGGGATGGGTGAAAAACTGTTTTTT.

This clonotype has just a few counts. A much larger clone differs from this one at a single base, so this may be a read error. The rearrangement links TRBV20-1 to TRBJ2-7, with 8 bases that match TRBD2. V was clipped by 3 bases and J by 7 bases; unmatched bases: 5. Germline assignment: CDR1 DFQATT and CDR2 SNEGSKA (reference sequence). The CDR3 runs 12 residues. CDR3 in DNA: TGCAGTGCTAGGTCGGGGGGGGATGAGCAGTACTTC. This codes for CSARSGGDEQYF.

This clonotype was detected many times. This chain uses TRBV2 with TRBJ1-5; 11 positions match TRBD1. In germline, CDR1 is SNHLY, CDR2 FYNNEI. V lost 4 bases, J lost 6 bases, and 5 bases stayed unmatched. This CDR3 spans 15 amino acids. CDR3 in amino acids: CASSVDRGQGQPQHF. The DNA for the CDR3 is TGTGCCAGCAGTGTGGACAGGGGGCAAGGTCAGCCCCAGCATTTT.

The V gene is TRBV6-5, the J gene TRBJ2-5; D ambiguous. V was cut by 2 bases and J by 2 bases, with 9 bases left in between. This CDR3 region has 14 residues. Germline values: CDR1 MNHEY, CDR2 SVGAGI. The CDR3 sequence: CASSYRRQQETQYF. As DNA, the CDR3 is TGTGCCAGCAGTTACCGCAGACAACAAGAGACCCAGTACTTC.

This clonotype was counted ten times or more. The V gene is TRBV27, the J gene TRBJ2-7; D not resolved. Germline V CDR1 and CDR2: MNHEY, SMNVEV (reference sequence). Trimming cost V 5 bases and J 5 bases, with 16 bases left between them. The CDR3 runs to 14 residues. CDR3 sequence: CASSRIGGTDEQYF. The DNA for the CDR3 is TGTGCCAGCAGTCGCATAGGCGGTACCGACGAGCAGTACTTC.

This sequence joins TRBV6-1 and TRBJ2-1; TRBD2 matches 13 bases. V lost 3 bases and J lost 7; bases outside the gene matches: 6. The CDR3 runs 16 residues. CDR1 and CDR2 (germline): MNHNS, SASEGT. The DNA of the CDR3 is TGTGCCAGCAGTGATGCGGGACTAGCGGGAAAGAATGAGCAGTTCTTC. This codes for CASSDAGLAGKNEQFF.

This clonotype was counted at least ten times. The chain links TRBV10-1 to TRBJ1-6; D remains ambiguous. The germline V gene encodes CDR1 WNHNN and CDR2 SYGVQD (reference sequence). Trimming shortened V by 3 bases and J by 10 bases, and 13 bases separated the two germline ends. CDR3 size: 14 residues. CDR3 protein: CASSDRGYGSPLHF. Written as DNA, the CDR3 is TGCGCCAGCAGTGATCGAGGTTACGGATCACCCCTCCACTTT.

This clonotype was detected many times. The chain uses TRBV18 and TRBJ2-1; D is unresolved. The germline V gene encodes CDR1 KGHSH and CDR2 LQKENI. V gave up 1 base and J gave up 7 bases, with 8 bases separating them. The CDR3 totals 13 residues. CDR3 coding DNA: TGTGCCAGCTCACCACGGGTTTGGAATGAGCAGTTCTTC. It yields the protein CASSPRVWNEQFF.

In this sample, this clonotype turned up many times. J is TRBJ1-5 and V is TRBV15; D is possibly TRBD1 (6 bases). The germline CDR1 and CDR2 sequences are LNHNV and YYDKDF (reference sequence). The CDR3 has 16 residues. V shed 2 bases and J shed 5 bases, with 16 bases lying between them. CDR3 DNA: TGTGCCACCAGCAGACTCCTCCGGGACATCTATCAGCCCCAGCATTTT. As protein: CATSRLLRDIYQPQHF.

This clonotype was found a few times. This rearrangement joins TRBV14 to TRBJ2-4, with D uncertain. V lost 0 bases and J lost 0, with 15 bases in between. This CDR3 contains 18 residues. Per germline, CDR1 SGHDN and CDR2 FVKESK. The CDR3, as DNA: TGTGCCAGCAGCCAAGATCTAAGGCTCTTACTAGCCAAAAACATTCAGTACTTC. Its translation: CASSQDLRLLLAKNIQYF.

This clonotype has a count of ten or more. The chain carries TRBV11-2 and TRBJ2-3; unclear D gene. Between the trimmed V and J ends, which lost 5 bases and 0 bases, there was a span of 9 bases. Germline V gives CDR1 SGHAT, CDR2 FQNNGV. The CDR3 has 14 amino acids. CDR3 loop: CASSPTASTDTQYF. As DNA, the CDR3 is TGTGCCAGCAGCCCAACAGCTAGCACAGATACGCAGTATTTT.

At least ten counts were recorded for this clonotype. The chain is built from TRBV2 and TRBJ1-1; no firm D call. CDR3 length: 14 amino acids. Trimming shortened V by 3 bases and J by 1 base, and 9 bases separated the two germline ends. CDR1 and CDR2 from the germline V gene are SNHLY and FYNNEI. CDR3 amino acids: CASSDPVSNTEAFF. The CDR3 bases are TGTGCCAGCAGTGACCCCGTCTCGAACACTGAAGCTTTCTTT. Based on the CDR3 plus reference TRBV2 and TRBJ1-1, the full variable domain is EPEVTQTPSHQVTQMGQEVILRCVPISNHLYFYWYRQILGQKVEFLVSFYNNEISEKSEIFDDQFSVERPDGSNFTLKIRSTKLEDSAMYFCASSDPVSNTEAFFGQGTRLTVV.

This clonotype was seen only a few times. CDR3 in amino acids: CASSVGQGAAEAFF. DNA of the CDR3: TGTGCCAGCAGCGTCGGACAGGGGGCCGCTGAAGCTTTCTTT. The rearrangement links TRBV7-2 to TRBJ1-1, with 11 positions matching TRBD1. The J segment lost 6 bases and the V segment lost 5 bases, leaving 5 bases of the junction unmatched. The germline V gene encodes CDR1 SGHTA and CDR2 FQGNSA. The CDR3 runs to 14 residues.

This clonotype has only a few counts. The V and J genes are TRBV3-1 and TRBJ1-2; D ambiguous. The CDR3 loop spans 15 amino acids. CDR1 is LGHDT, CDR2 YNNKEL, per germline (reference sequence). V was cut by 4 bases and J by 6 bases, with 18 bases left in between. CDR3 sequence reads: CASSPHQRLEHGYTF. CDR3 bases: TGTGCCAGCAGCCCTCATCAAAGGTTAGAACATGGCTACACCTTC.

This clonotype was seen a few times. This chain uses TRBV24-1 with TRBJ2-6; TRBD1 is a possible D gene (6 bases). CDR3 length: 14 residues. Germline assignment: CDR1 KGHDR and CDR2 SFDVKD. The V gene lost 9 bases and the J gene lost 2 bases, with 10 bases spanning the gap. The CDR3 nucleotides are TGTGCCACCTGGGACATCCCTGGGGCCAACGTCCTGACTTTC. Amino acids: CATWDIPGANVLTF.

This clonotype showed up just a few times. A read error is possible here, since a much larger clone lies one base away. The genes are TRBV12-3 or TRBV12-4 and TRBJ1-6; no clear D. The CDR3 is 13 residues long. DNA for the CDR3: TGTGCCAGTCAACGGGCGGATAATCCACCCCTCCACTTT. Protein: CASQRADNPPLHF.

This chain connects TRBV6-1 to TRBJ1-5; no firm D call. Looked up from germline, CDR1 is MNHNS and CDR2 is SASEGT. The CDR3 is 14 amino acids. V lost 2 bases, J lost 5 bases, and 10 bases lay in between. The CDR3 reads CASSETGEDQPQHF. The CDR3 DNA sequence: TGTGCCAGCAGTGAAACTGGGGAGGATCAGCCCCAGCATTTT.

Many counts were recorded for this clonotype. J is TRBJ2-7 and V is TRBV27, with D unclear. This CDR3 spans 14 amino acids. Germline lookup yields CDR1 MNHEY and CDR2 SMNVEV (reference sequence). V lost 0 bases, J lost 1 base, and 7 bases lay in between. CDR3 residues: CASSLSPRSYEQYF. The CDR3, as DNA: TGTGCCAGCAGTTTATCGCCTAGATCCTACGAGCAGTACTTC.

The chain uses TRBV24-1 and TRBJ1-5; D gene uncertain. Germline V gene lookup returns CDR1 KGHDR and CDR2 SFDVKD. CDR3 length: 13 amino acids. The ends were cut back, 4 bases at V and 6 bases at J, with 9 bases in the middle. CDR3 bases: TGTGCCACCAGTGACACCTGGGGTCAGCCCCAGCATTTT. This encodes CATSDTWGQPQHF.

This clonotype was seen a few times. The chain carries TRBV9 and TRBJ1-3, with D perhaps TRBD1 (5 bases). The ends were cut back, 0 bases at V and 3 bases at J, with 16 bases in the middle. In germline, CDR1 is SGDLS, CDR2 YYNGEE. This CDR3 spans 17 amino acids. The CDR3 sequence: CASSVARGGSLGNTIYF. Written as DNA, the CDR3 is TGTGCCAGCAGCGTAGCTAGGGGCGGCAGCCTTGGAAACACCATATATTTT.